This entry lists 18 T cell receptor beta chains sequenced from one sample in a study of early T cells in non-severe SARS-CoV-2 infection (dated by TCRdb to the early 2020s). The library was obtained by 5' RACE. The instrument was a NextSeq 500. TCRdb trimmed public reads at Q25 via fastp, called clones via MiXCR and kept in-frame beta chains. Here each entry gathers all rows of one CDR3 protein and keeps the most common genes and DNA. In all, the sample holds tens of thousands of distinct CDR3 sequences, and around 12% of those were seen once. The ten largest clones add up to around 7% of the sample. The sequencing sample was made of whole blood. Receptors were obtained from an adult who was a healthcare worker with PCR-confirmed SARS-CoV-2 infection or an uninfected control (not recorded which).

The CDR3 is CASSVGPSGSYEQYF. The CDR3 bases are TGTGCCAGCAGCGTAGGACCTAGCGGCTCCTACGAGCAGTACTTC. The gene calls are TRBV9 and TRBJ2-7; 7 bases map to TRBD2. The CDR3 has 15 residues. V was clipped by 0 bases and J by 0 bases; unmatched bases: 3. Germline CDR1 is SGDLS and CDR2 is YYNGEE. The full variable domain, completed using reference TRBV9 and TRBJ2-7, is DSGVTQTPKHLITATGQRVTLRCSPRSGDLSVYWYQQSLDQGLQFLIQYYNGEERAKGNILERFSAQQFPDLHSELNLSSLELGDSALYFCASSVGPSGSYEQYFGPGTRLTVT.

The chain links TRBV7-2 to TRBJ1-4; D may be TRBD1 (6 bases). V lost 2 bases and J 3 bases, leaving 10 bases between the germline ends. Germline CDR1 reads SGHTA; CDR2 reads FQGNSA. CDR3 length: 15 amino acids. The CDR3 DNA reads TGTGCCAGCAGCTTAATACCAGGGGCTAATGAAAAACTGTTTTTT. As protein: CASSLIPGANEKLFF.

This clonotype showed up many times. This chain's CDR3 is CATGASVTGTQYF. The CDR3 nucleotides are TGTGCCACGGGGGCTAGCGTGACGGGCACGCAGTATTTT. This sequence joins TRBV7-7 and TRBJ2-3, with D perhaps assigned TRBD1 or TRBD2 (6 bases each). V lost 10 bases to trimming and J lost 9 bases, with 20 bases between them. The CDR3 contains 13 residues. CDR1 is SSHAT and CDR2 is FNYEAQ in the germline V gene (reference sequence).

This clonotype showed up many times. This chain connects TRBV5-1 to TRBJ1-1; D gene uncertain. The CDR3 totals 14 residues. The V and J ends lost 0 bases and 1 base respectively, with 7 bases between them. The germline V gene has CDR1 SGHRS and CDR2 YFSETQ. The CDR3 sequence is CASSLGAANTEAFF. In nucleotides, the CDR3 is TGCGCCAGCAGCTTGGGCGCAGCGAACACTGAAGCTTTCTTT.

This clonotype was seen only a few times. The chain recombines TRBV12-3 or TRBV12-4 with TRBJ2-7; TRBD1 is a possible D gene (6 bases). Trimming pared 5 bases from V and 5 bases from J, leaving 16 bases between. The CDR3 has 14 residues. Here the CDR3 reads CASSTQGNLDEQYF. Here the CDR3 DNA reads TGTGCCAGCAGTACCCAGGGGAATCTTGACGAGCAGTACTTC.

In its sample, this clonotype was seen a few times. This chain connects TRBV18 to TRBJ2-7; maybe TRBD2 (6 bases). V lost 4 bases to trimming and J lost 5 bases, with 6 bases between them. In germline, CDR1 is KGHSH, CDR2 LQKENI. The CDR3 spans 11 residues. This CDR3 is CASSREDEQYF. CDR3 DNA: TGTGCCAGCTCACGGGAGGACGAGCAGTACTTC.

This clonotype was counted only a few times. The chain links TRBV7-3 to TRBJ2-3, with 11 nucleotides matching TRBD2. CDR3 length equals 15 residues. In germline, CDR1 is SGHTA, CDR2 FQGTGA. V dropped 4 bases and J dropped 5; count of bases not matched to a gene: 5. CDR3 sequence reads: CASSYALAGGDTQYF. DNA of the CDR3: TGTGCCAGCAGCTACGCCCTAGCGGGAGGAGATACGCAGTATTTT.

This clonotype was recorded at least ten times. The V gene is TRBV5-1, the J gene TRBJ1-5, with 7 positions matching TRBD1. The CDR3 contains 15 residues. CDR1 and CDR2 from the germline V gene are SGHRS and YFSETQ. J gave up 0 bases and V 4 bases, and 4 bases lay outside the gene matches. CDR3 amino acids: CASSRGTDSNQPQHF. The CDR3 DNA is TGCGCCAGCAGCCGTGGGACAGATAGCAATCAGCCCCAGCATTTT.

By frequency in the sample, this clonotype is medium-sized. The J gene is TRBJ1-5, the V gene TRBV6-2 or TRBV6-3, with 7 positions matching TRBD1. V lost 7 bases, J lost 1 base, and 4 bases stayed unmatched. Germline CDR1 and CDR2: MNHEY and SVGEGT. The CDR3 spans 14 residues. The CDR3 sequence is CASNTGASNQPQHF. CDR3 bases: TGTGCCAGCAACACAGGGGCCAGCAATCAGCCCCAGCATTTT.

About this clonotype itself: At one end the junction does not follow the germline gene, possibly because of a read error. CDR3 protein: CASSSTGLPNTEVFF. DNA of the CDR3: TGCGCCAGCAGCTCGACGGGGTTACCGAACACTGAAGTTTTCTTT. The rearrangement uses TRBV5-1 and TRBJ1-1; D is uncertain. This CDR3 is 15 amino acids long. Germline loops: CDR1 SGHRS, CDR2 YFSETQ.

J is TRBJ1-5 and V is TRBV3-1, with TRBD1 as a possible D gene (5 bases). Germline CDR1 reads LGHDT; CDR2 reads YNNKEL (reference sequence). Trimming left V 2 bases short and J 3 bases short, with 8 bases between. The CDR3 has 14 amino acids. The DNA for the CDR3 is TGTGCCAGCAGCCAACAGGGATTCAATCAGCCCCAGCATTTT. This sequence encodes CASSQQGFNQPQHF.

Only a few counts were recorded for this clonotype. V is TRBV15 and J is TRBJ2-7; no clear D. This CDR3 is 14 amino acids long. Trimming removed 0 bases from V and 6 bases from J, with 12 bases in between. Germline loops: CDR1 LNHNV, CDR2 YYDKDF (reference sequence). CDR3 DNA sequence: TGTGCCACCAGCAGAGATGGTACAACCGGCGAGCAGTACTTC. The encoded protein is CATSRDGTTGEQYF.

The sample holds a few counts of this clonotype. The chain uses TRBV12-3 or TRBV12-4 and TRBJ1-1; a possible D gene is TRBD1 (6 bases). The ends were cut back, 4 bases at V and 6 bases at J, with 12 bases in the middle. The CDR3 loop spans 13 amino acids. The CDR3 sequence: CASSSTGRPEAFF. The CDR3 DNA sequence: TGTGCCAGCAGTTCCACAGGGAGGCCTGAAGCTTTCTTT.

This clonotype was counted between two and nine times. The CDR3 sequence: CAIGTSGSGTQYF. CDR3 nucleotide sequence: TGTGCCATTGGGACTAGCGGGAGCGGGACCCAGTACTTC. The gene calls are TRBV10-3 and TRBJ2-5; 14 nucleotides line up with TRBD2. Germline trimming cut 9 bases from V and 7 bases from J; bases unmatched to any gene: 4. Germline values: CDR1 ENHRY, CDR2 SYGVKD. CDR3 size: 13 residues.

V and J are TRBV29-1 and TRBJ1-2; possible D gene TRBD1, 6 bases. CDR3 length: 12 amino acids. The V end lost 8 bases, the J end lost 6 bases, and 16 bases lay between the germline ends. Germline-derived CDR1 and CDR2 are SQVTM and ANQGSEA. The CDR3 here is CSTVQGGDGYTF. The CDR3 DNA is TGCAGCACCGTACAGGGAGGGGATGGCTACACCTTC.

This clonotype was detected once. V usage is TRBV3-1 and J usage is TRBJ2-7; D may match TRBD1 or TRBD2 (5 bases each). The V gene's germline CDR1 is LGHDT and CDR2 YNNKEL (reference sequence). Trimming removed 1 base from V and 5 bases from J, with 15 bases in between. The CDR3 loop spans 15 amino acids. The CDR3, as DNA: TGTGCCAGCAGCCAAGCTCCGGGGCCTGTCGACGAGCAGTACTTC. Protein product: CASSQAPGPVDEQYF.

The V gene is TRBV7-9, the J gene TRBJ2-2, with a tentative D call TRBD2 (5 bases). V lost 5 bases and J lost 2, with 9 bases in between. CDR1 is SEHNR and CDR2 is FQNEAQ in the germline V gene (reference sequence). CDR3 length equals 14 residues. The CDR3 DNA is TGTGCCAGCAGCGTCCCGGGAAACACCGGGGAGCTGTTTTTT. It specifies CASSVPGNTGELFF.

The V and J genes are TRBV20-1 and TRBJ2-7, with 12 bases aligning to TRBD2. The V gene's germline CDR1 is DFQATT and CDR2 SNEGSKA (reference sequence). V lost 3 bases to trimming and J lost 12 bases; unmatched junction nucleotides: 3. This CDR3 comprises 11 residues. The chain's CDR3 is CSASGTSGSYF. Written as DNA, the CDR3 is TGCAGTGCTAGTGGGACTAGCGGGTCGTACTTC.